This is a list of T cell receptor beta chains from one sample in a study of cytomegalovirus exposure and HLA in healthy donors. Measured with immunoSEQ multiplex PCR; TCRdb has only the in-frame clones, and not every one. The table shows about 220,000 clones, with 85% to 90% occurring only once. Material for sequencing was PBMCs. The origin of the receptors is a man aged 18 to 30 in good health and CMV-seronegative. Both conserved end residues are trimmed from each CDR3. Each record gives: CDR3 length, V gene, D gene, CDR3 protein. The D gene is left open where the match is weak.

cdr3_length: 12
v_call: TRBV9
d_call: NA
cdr3_aa: ASSALQEADTQY

cdr3_length: 12
v_call: TRBV2
d_call: NA
cdr3_aa: ASRSSFLKDTQY

cdr3_length: 13
v_call: TRBV5-1
d_call: TRBD1
cdr3_aa: ASSLWGDRASGYT

cdr3_length: 14
v_call: TRBV5-4
d_call: TRBD1
cdr3_aa: ASSLPGQGVTGELF

cdr3_length: 11
v_call: TRBV29-1
d_call: NA
cdr3_aa: SVYFGTANVLT

cdr3_length: 11
v_call: TRBV27
d_call: NA
cdr3_aa: ASSFQLNTEAF

cdr3_length: 14
v_call: TRBV6-5
d_call: TRBD2
cdr3_aa: ASSYSRAGSSYEQY

cdr3_length: 13
v_call: TRBV7-6
d_call: TRBD1
cdr3_aa: ASSKGDREPYGYT

cdr3_length: 14
v_call: TRBV10-3
d_call: NA
cdr3_aa: AISESSREANYGYT

cdr3_length: 13
v_call: TRBV27
d_call: NA
cdr3_aa: ASSLSRGQLYEQY

cdr3_length: 12
v_call: TRBV7-2
d_call: TRBD2
cdr3_aa: ASNAGLAGAEQF

cdr3_length: 15
v_call: TRBV30
d_call: TRBD2
cdr3_aa: AWSVEEGLVSYNEQF

cdr3_length: 9
v_call: TRBV2
d_call: NA
cdr3_aa: ASRRTGELF

cdr3_length: 10
v_call: TRBV28
d_call: NA
cdr3_aa: ASSLTLYGYT

cdr3_length: 13
v_call: TRBV11-2
d_call: TRBD2
cdr3_aa: ASSLGRARGDEQF

cdr3_length: 13
v_call: TRBV7-2
d_call: NA
cdr3_aa: ASSLGLGPYNEQF

cdr3_length: 9
v_call: TRBV2
d_call: NA
cdr3_aa: ASSEVSAQY

cdr3_length: 12
v_call: TRBV27
d_call: TRBD2
cdr3_aa: ASSLAGGTGELF

cdr3_length: 12
v_call: TRBV7-2
d_call: NA
cdr3_aa: ASSYDGRKETQY

cdr3_length: 14
v_call: TRBV7-2
d_call: TRBD2
cdr3_aa: ASSLTTSGRIVEQF

cdr3_length: 11
v_call: TRBV7-2
d_call: NA
cdr3_aa: ASSFSQGDTQY

cdr3_length: 15
v_call: TRBV5-3
d_call: NA
cdr3_aa: ARSFIQRVSSYNEQF

cdr3_length: 13
v_call: TRBV7-7
d_call: TRBD1
cdr3_aa: ASSSGQGVGYEQY

cdr3_length: 12
v_call: TRBV11-2
d_call: TRBD2
cdr3_aa: ASSSGLLYNEQF

cdr3_length: 12
v_call: TRBV7-2
d_call: NA
cdr3_aa: ASSIDYSSYEQY

cdr3_length: 12
v_call: TRBV10-3
d_call: TRBD2
cdr3_aa: AIGTSGAEETQY

cdr3_length: 13
v_call: TRBV4-3
d_call: TRBD2
cdr3_aa: ASSQGLATTYEQY

cdr3_length: 14
v_call: TRBV18
d_call: TRBD2
cdr3_aa: ASSQQGTSGFYEQY